This TCR beta chain was captured in a study of early T cells in non-severe SARS-CoV-2 infection. Study in general: Sequencing used unsorted whole-blood bulk RNA, so chains lack pairing.

Individual cDNA molecules each received unique molecular identifiers attached to them. TCRdb re-derived calls from the 5' RACE reads in MiXCR, one entry per CDR3 protein. This table holds fewer than 70,000 distinct CDR3 sequences, about 4.9% found once. With V trimmed by 6 bases and J by 2 bases, 7 bases remained unmatched. From germline, CDR1 is MNHEY and CDR2 SVGAGI. The CDR3 has 15 residues. This chain links TRBV6-5 with TRBJ1-5, with 7 bases lining up with TRBD1. Material: whole blood, obtained at baseline. The receptor was isolated from an adult who was a healthcare worker with PCR-confirmed SARS-CoV-2 infection or an uninfected control (not recorded which). The donor label of this sample is uncertain. The CDR3 DNA reads TGTGCCAGCAGCCCCAGGGGGGCAGGCAATCAGCCCCAGCATTTT. This codes for CASSPRGAGNQPQHF.